These T cell receptor beta chains were read from a single sample in a study of blood T cell repertoires in COVID-19. Here immunoSEQ multiplex PCR was the method, and the copy in TCRdb shows in-frame clones only, minus some. The sample contains over 250,000 clones, 85% of which appear only once. Sequences were obtained from peripheral blood. The source is a human donor in a cohort sampled during active COVID-19. Both conserved end residues are part of each CDR3. Each record gives: D gene, V gene, clone size, J gene, CDR3 DNA, CDR3 protein. D genes are given only for firm matches. For some rows the clone size is stated as once, few or many, or as a class when expanded; others skip it.

NA	TRBV30	NA	TRBJ2-3	TGTGCCTGGAGTGCCTTAACAGATACGCAGTATTTT	CAWSALTDTQYF
NA	TRBV18	once	TRBJ1-2	TGTGCCAGCTCCCCCCGTGGGGGGGGGCCCTATCGTGGCTACACCTTC	CASSPRGGGPYRGYTF
TRBD1	TRBV7-6	NA	TRBJ1-4	TGTGCCAGCAGCATCCTAGGACAGGAGAGTAATGAAAAACTGTTTTTT	CASSILGQESNEKLFF
NA	TRBV5-1	NA	TRBJ1-2	TGCGCCAGCAGCTCAGGACACTCTAACTATGGCTACACCTTC	CASSSGHSNYGYTF
TRBD1	TRBV6-5	NA	TRBJ1-2	TGTGCCAGCAGTCGTAGACAGGGGTTGGACTATGGCTACACCTTC	CASSRRQGLDYGYTF
NA	TRBV6-5	NA	TRBJ2-7	TGTGCCTCCTCGAGGGACACCCTCTACGAGCAGTACTTC	CASSRDTLYEQYF
NA	TRBV12-5	NA	TRBJ2-5	TGTGCTAGTGGTCCCTCGGGGAGGGAGACCCAGTACTTC	CASGPSGRETQYF
TRBD2	TRBV9	NA	TRBJ2-1	TGTGCCAGCAGCGTAGGTCCCGGGACTAGCGACAATGAGCAGTTCTTC	CASSVGPGTSDNEQFF
NA	TRBV6-6	NA	TRBJ2-3	TGTGCCAGCAGTTATGGACAACCAGATACGCAGTATTTT	CASSYGQPDTQYF
NA	TRBV28	NA	TRBJ2-3	TGTGCCAGCAGCTTGGGACTCTTGGGGGGCACAGATACGCAGTATTTT	CASSLGLLGGTDTQYF
TRBD1	TRBV7-9	NA	TRBJ1-1	TGTGCCAGCAGCTTAACAGGGGGCGCGAACACTGAAGCTTTCTTT	CASSLTGGANTEAFF
TRBD2	TRBV19	NA	TRBJ2-1	TGTGCCAGTAGTACTAGCGACTTAGCGGGGAATGAGCAGTTCTTC	CASSTSDLAGNEQFF
TRBD2	TRBV7-2	NA	TRBJ2-7	TGTGCCAGCAGCTTAGGGGCTAGCGGGGGTCAAATGGGGCAGTACTTC	CASSLGASGGQMGQYF
NA	TRBV3-1/TRBV3-2	NA	TRBJ2-1	TGTGCCAGCAGCGAAGACAGTTTAAGCTCCTACAATGAGCAGTTCTTC	CASSEDSLSSYNEQFF
TRBD2	TRBV25-1	NA	TRBJ2-7	TGTGCCAGCAGTGAATTCCGGCGGTTAGCGGGAACCTACGAGCAGTACTTC	CASSEFRRLAGTYEQYF
NA	TRBV29-1	NA	TRBJ2-1	TGCAGCGTTGGTTTTCAGGGTTCCCTACCCAATGAGCAGTTCTTC	CSVGFQGSLPNEQFF
NA	TRBV9	NA	TRBJ1-1	TGTGCCAGCAGCGTAGTAACAGGCCCCGCTGAAGCTTTCTTT	CASSVVTGPAEAFF
NA	TRBV6-5	NA	TRBJ1-1	TGTGCCAGCAGTAATCGGGGGGGGTATGAAGCTTTCTTT	CASSNRGGYEAFF
TRBD1	TRBV30	NA	TRBJ1-2	TGTGCCTGGAGTGTTGGGACAGGGGGTGGGACCTTC	CAWSVGTGGGTF
NA	TRBV6-6	NA	TRBJ2-6	TGTGCCAGCAGTTACTCGAACAGCGTCCTGACTTTC	CASSYSNSVLTF